Listed below are T cell receptor beta chains from one sample, sequenced in a study of T-cell reconstitution after alpha-beta-depleted transplantation in children. TCRdb reprocessed the PCR reads via MiXCR and lists one record per CDR3 protein. Of 700,000 to 850,000 distinct CDR3 sequences listed, roughly 15% are singletons. The material sequenced was PBMCs, mostly from graft donor cells, taken 360 days after TCRalphabeta/CD19-depleted stem cell transplant. Receptors originate from a male patient between 10 and 17 years old who had a stem cell transplant for acute lymphoblastic leukemia, so the T cells may come from the graft donor. Each CDR3 is given with its conserved first and last residue. Each record gives: D gene, clone size, CDR3 length, V gene, J gene, CDR3 DNA, CDR3 protein. The D gene is left open where the match is weak. For some rows the clone size is stated as once, few or many, or as a class when expanded; others skip it.

D: -
size: few
length: 14
V: TRBV3-1
J: TRBJ2-3
DNA: TGTGCCAGCAGCCAAGGGCCAAGTCAAGATACGCAGTATTTT
CDR3: CASSQGPSQDTQYF

D: -
size: -
length: 14
V: TRBV29-1
J: TRBJ2-6
DNA: TGCAGCGTTCGGGTAGGCTCTGGGGCCAACGTCCTGACTTTC
CDR3: CSVRVGSGANVLTF

D: TRBD2
size: few
length: 16
V: TRBV2
J: TRBJ2-7
DNA: TGTGCCAGCAGTGAAGAGTCTAGCGGGAGAATCTACGAGCAGTACTTC
CDR3: CASSEESSGRIYEQYF

D: TRBD2
size: -
length: 20
V: TRBV10-3
J: TRBJ2-1
DNA: TGTGCCATCAGTGAGAGACTAGCGGGAGTTGAGTACCGTGGCCCTGGTGAGCAGTTCTTC
CDR3: CAISERLAGVEYRGPGEQFF

D: -
size: -
length: 15
V: TRBV20-1
J: TRBJ1-6
DNA: TGCAGTGCTAGTTTTGACAGACCCATAAATTCACCCCTCCACTTT
CDR3: CSASFDRPINSPLHF

D: -
size: -
length: 15
V: TRBV14
J: TRBJ2-7
DNA: TGTGCCAGCAGCCAAGAGAGCGGTGGGATCGACGAGCAGTACTTC
CDR3: CASSQESGGIDEQYF

D: TRBD1
size: few
length: 16
V: TRBV5-5
J: TRBJ2-2
DNA: TGTGCCAGCACCCCGAGGCGACAGGGACCCACCGGGGAGCTGTTTTTT
CDR3: CASTPRRQGPTGELFF

D: -
size: -
length: 15
V: TRBV19
J: TRBJ1-5
DNA: TGTGCCAGTAGTATTTCCACAGGGAGCAATCAGCCCCAGCATTTT
CDR3: CASSISTGSNQPQHF

D: TRBD2
size: few
length: 17
V: TRBV6-1
J: TRBJ2-1
DNA: TGTGCCAGCAGCCAACTACCTTTAGCGGGATACTACAATGAGCAGTTCTTC
CDR3: CASSQLPLAGYYNEQFF

D: -
size: many
length: 15
V: TRBV12-3/TRBV12-4
J: TRBJ2-5
DNA: TGTGCCAGCAGTTTCGGGGATACGGGCGGGGAGACCCAGTACTTC
CDR3: CASSFGDTGGETQYF

D: -
size: many
length: 17
V: TRBV15
J: TRBJ2-3
DNA: TGTGCCACCAGCAGAGAAAGCAGGCGGACTCTCTCAGATACGCAGTATTTT
CDR3: CATSRESRRTLSDTQYF

D: TRBD2
size: -
length: 16
V: TRBV7-3
J: TRBJ2-1
DNA: TGTGCCAGCAGCTTAGTAAGCGGGAGGGCCGCGAATGAGCAGTTCTTC
CDR3: CASSLVSGRAANEQFF

D: -
size: -
length: 15
V: TRBV20-1
J: TRBJ2-2
DNA: TGCAGTGCTAGAGGTGGGACCGTTAACACCGGGGAGCTGTTTTTT
CDR3: CSARGGTVNTGELFF

D: -
size: many
length: 11
V: TRBV24-1
J: TRBJ2-5
DNA: TGTGCCACCAGACAGGGTGAGGCCCAGTACTTC
CDR3: CATRQGEAQYF

D: TRBD1
size: few
length: 17
V: TRBV4-1
J: TRBJ2-7
DNA: TGCGCCAGCAGCCAAGAAAGGGGGACAGGGGGCGAGTCTACGCAGTACTTC
CDR3: CASSQERGTGGESTQYF

D: -
size: -
length: 16
V: TRBV3-1
J: TRBJ2-6
DNA: TGTGCCAGCAGCCAGGACAGTGCCTCTGGGGCCAACGTCCTGACTTTC
CDR3: CASSQDSASGANVLTF

D: TRBD1
size: few
length: 16
V: TRBV3-1
J: TRBJ2-3
DNA: TGTGCCAGCAGCCCGGGACAGGAATACTACACAGATACGCAGTATTTT
CDR3: CASSPGQEYYTDTQYF

D: -
size: many
length: 12
V: TRBV20-1
J: TRBJ1-2
DNA: TGCAGTGCTAGAAAGGGTGAAAAGGGCTACACCTTC
CDR3: CSARKGEKGYTF

D: TRBD1
size: few
length: 14
V: TRBV6-5
J: TRBJ1-4
DNA: TGTGCCAGCAGTTACGGGGACAGGGTGGAAAAACTGTTTTTT
CDR3: CASSYGDRVEKLFF

D: TRBD2
size: few
length: 16
V: TRBV2
J: TRBJ2-3
DNA: TGTGCCAGCAGCCGGAGGACTAGCGTTATCACAGATACGCAGTATTTT
CDR3: CASSRRTSVITDTQYF

D: TRBD1
size: few
length: 16
V: TRBV6-5
J: TRBJ1-2
DNA: TGTGCCAGCAGTTACTACGCGGACAGGGGGCCGTGGGGCTACACCTTC
CDR3: CASSYYADRGPWGYTF

D: -
size: -
length: 14
V: TRBV28
J: TRBJ2-7
DNA: TGTGCCAGCAGTTTATTTGACAGCTCCTACGAGCAGTACTTC
CDR3: CASSLFDSSYEQYF

D: -
size: -
length: 11
V: TRBV6-1
J: TRBJ2-1
DNA: TGTGCCAGCATTTCCCTTTTTGAGCAGTTCTTC
CDR3: CASISLFEQFF

D: -
size: few
length: 14
V: TRBV12-3/TRBV12-4
J: TRBJ2-4
DNA: TGTGCCAGCAGCCAGGGGGAGGTTCGGAACATTCAGTACTTC
CDR3: CASSQGEVRNIQYF

D: TRBD1
size: few
length: 17
V: TRBV24-1
J: TRBJ2-3
DNA: TGTGCCACCAGCCTCCCACCAGATGGACAGGGGAGAAGGACGCAGTATTTT
CDR3: CATSLPPDGQGRRTQYF

D: -
size: few
length: 16
V: TRBV7-9
J: TRBJ2-1
DNA: TGTGCCAGCAGCTTAGGCGGCCCGTTTTCCTACAATGAGCAGTTCTTC
CDR3: CASSLGGPFSYNEQFF

D: TRBD1
size: -
length: 19
V: TRBV10-3
J: TRBJ2-7
DNA: TGTGCCATCATCAACCGGATCCGGGACAGGGGCTACTCCTACTACGAGCAGTACTTC
CDR3: CAIINRIRDRGYSYYEQYF

D: -
size: -
length: 15
V: TRBV9
J: TRBJ1-2
DNA: TGTGCCAGCAGCGTAGCCGCCAGGGCTCACTATGGCTACACCTTC
CDR3: CASSVAARAHYGYTF

D: TRBD2
size: -
length: 15
V: TRBV3-1
J: TRBJ2-7
DNA: TGTGCCAGCAGCCAACCGGGACTACCAACCTACGAGCAGTACTTC
CDR3: CASSQPGLPTYEQYF

D: TRBD1
size: many
length: 16
V: TRBV25-1
J: TRBJ1-2
DNA: TGTGCCAGCAGTGAAGCCGGGACAGGAACCAACTATGGCTACACCTTC
CDR3: CASSEAGTGTNYGYTF

D: -
size: -
length: 14
V: TRBV29-1
J: TRBJ2-2
DNA: TGCAGCGTTGATGAGGGGTGGAAACGGGGGGAGCTGTTTTTT
CDR3: CSVDEGWKRGELFF

D: -
size: -
length: 12
V: TRBV30
J: TRBJ1-2
DNA: TGTGCCTGGAGCCCGAGGGTCTATGGCTACACCTTC
CDR3: CAWSPRVYGYTF

D: -
size: -
length: 14
V: TRBV7-8
J: TRBJ2-5
DNA: TGTGCCAGCAGCTTGGCGCCGGAGCAAGAGACCCAGTACTTC
CDR3: CASSLAPEQETQYF

D: TRBD2
size: -
length: 17
V: TRBV13
J: TRBJ2-7
DNA: TGTGCCAGCAGCTTAGAGGCTTTGGCTAGCGGGACTGACGAGCAGTACTTC
CDR3: CASSLEALASGTDEQYF

D: TRBD2
size: -
length: 13
V: TRBV12-3/TRBV12-4
J: TRBJ2-1
DNA: TGTGCCAGCAGTTGGCTAGCGGAGAATGAGCAGTTCTTC
CDR3: CASSWLAENEQFF

D: -
size: -
length: 13
V: TRBV7-9
J: TRBJ2-1
DNA: TGTGCCAGCAGCCAGGGTATCCGCAATGAGCAGTTCTTC
CDR3: CASSQGIRNEQFF

D: -
size: -
length: 12
V: TRBV7-9
J: TRBJ2-1
DNA: TGTGCCACGCGGGCCCCCTGGGCTGAGCAGTTCTTC
CDR3: CATRAPWAEQFF

D: -
size: -
length: 16
V: TRBV24-1
J: TRBJ2-6
DNA: TGTGCCACCAGTGATCGAGATCTCTCTGGGGCCAACGTCCTGACTTTC
CDR3: CATSDRDLSGANVLTF

D: -
size: few
length: 16
V: TRBV6-1
J: TRBJ1-6
DNA: TGTGCCAGCAGTGAAGCTGGCAGCATCTATAATTCACCCCTCCACTTT
CDR3: CASSEAGSIYNSPLHF

D: -
size: few
length: 13
V: TRBV20-1
J: TRBJ2-7
DNA: TGCAGTGCTAGTGGTAGCGCCAACTACGAGCAGTACTTC
CDR3: CSASGSANYEQYF

D: -
size: few
length: 16
V: TRBV29-1
J: TRBJ1-1
DNA: TGCAGCGTTGCCCTACGGGCTTGGGGGGCGAACACTGAAGCTTTCTTT
CDR3: CSVALRAWGANTEAFF

D: -
size: few
length: 12
V: TRBV29-1
J: TRBJ2-4
DNA: TGCAGCGTACCCACGGGCAAAAACATTCAGTACTTC
CDR3: CSVPTGKNIQYF

D: TRBD1
size: -
length: 17
V: TRBV7-2
J: TRBJ2-2
DNA: TGTGCCAGCAGCTTTCCCGGGACAGGGTGGTTGGGCGGGGAGCTGTTTTTT
CDR3: CASSFPGTGWLGGELFF

D: -
size: -
length: 18
V: TRBV7-6
J: TRBJ2-2
DNA: TGTGCCAGCAGCTTACCCCCTTGGGCAGGGGAAAACACCGGGGAGCTGTTTTTT
CDR3: CASSLPPWAGENTGELFF

D: TRBD2
size: few
length: 18
V: TRBV13
J: TRBJ2-7
DNA: TGTGCCAGCAGCCGCCGACTAGCGGGAGGATCATTGGGCTACGAGCAGTACTTC
CDR3: CASSRRLAGGSLGYEQYF

D: TRBD1
size: few
length: 16
V: TRBV4-1
J: TRBJ1-2
DNA: TGCGCCAGCAGCCAACCCCGGGACAGAGGACGGTATGGCTACACCTTC
CDR3: CASSQPRDRGRYGYTF

D: -
size: many
length: 11
V: TRBV11-2
J: TRBJ2-1
DNA: TGTGCCAGTCATAGCGGCAATGAGCAGTTCTTC
CDR3: CASHSGNEQFF

D: -
size: -
length: 15
V: TRBV5-5
J: TRBJ2-3
DNA: TGTGCCAGCAGCTTATCCGAGACTTCCACAGATACGCAGTATTTT
CDR3: CASSLSETSTDTQYF

D: -
size: few
length: 13
V: TRBV7-2
J: TRBJ2-7
DNA: TGTGCCAGCAGACCGGCAGGGCTTTACGAGCAGTACTTC
CDR3: CASRPAGLYEQYF

D: -
size: many
length: 13
V: TRBV12-3/TRBV12-4
J: TRBJ2-1
DNA: TGTGCCAGCAGTTTAAGGCCTGCTAATGAGCAGTTCTTC
CDR3: CASSLRPANEQFF

D: TRBD2
size: -
length: 15
V: TRBV12-3/TRBV12-4
J: TRBJ2-1
DNA: TGTGCCACCCTGGGTAGCGGGAGCTCCTACAATGAGCAGTTCTTC
CDR3: CATLGSGSSYNEQFF

D: TRBD1
size: -
length: 17
V: TRBV5-1
J: TRBJ2-6
DNA: TGCGCCAGCAGCCGACAGGGGCCCGCGTCTGGGGCCAACGTCCTGACTTTC
CDR3: CASSRQGPASGANVLTF

D: -
size: many
length: 11
V: TRBV5-1
J: TRBJ2-7
DNA: TGTGCCAGCAGTCTCACAGGGGAGCAGTACTTC
CDR3: CASSLTGEQYF

D: -
size: few
length: 14
V: TRBV2
J: TRBJ2-1
DNA: TGTGCCAGCAGTGGACAGGACAGCTACAATGAGCAGTTCTTC
CDR3: CASSGQDSYNEQFF

D: -
size: many
length: 13
V: TRBV24-1
J: TRBJ2-7
DNA: TGTGCCACCACACTAGCATTGGGCTACGAGCAGTACTTC
CDR3: CATTLALGYEQYF

D: TRBD2
size: few
length: 13
V: TRBV11-3
J: TRBJ2-3
DNA: TGTGCCAGCAGCGCCGGGGGGAGAGATACGCAGTATTTT
CDR3: CASSAGGRDTQYF

D: TRBD2
size: few
length: 14
V: TRBV6-5
J: TRBJ2-3
DNA: TGTGCCAGCAGTTACCGGACTAGCGCGGATACGCAGTATTTT
CDR3: CASSYRTSADTQYF

D: -
size: -
length: 15
V: TRBV5-6
J: TRBJ2-7
DNA: TGTGCCAGCAGCTTGTTCTCAGGGGAAGCGGTCGAGCAGTACTTC
CDR3: CASSLFSGEAVEQYF